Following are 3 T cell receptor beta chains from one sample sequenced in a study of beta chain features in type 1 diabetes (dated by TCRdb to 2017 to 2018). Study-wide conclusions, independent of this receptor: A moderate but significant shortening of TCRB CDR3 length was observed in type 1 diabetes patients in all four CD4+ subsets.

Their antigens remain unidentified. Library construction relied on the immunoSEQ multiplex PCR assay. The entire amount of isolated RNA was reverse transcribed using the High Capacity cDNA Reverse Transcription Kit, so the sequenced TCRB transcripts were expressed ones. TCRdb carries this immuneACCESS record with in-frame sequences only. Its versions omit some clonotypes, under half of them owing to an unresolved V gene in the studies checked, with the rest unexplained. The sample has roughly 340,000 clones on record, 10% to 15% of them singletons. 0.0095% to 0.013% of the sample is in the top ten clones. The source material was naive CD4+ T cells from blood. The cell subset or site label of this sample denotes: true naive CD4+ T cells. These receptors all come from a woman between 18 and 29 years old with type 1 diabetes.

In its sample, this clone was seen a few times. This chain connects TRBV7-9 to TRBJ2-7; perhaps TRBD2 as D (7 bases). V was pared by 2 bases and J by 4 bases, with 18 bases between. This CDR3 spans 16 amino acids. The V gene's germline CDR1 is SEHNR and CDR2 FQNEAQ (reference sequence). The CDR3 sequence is CASSLLSGLGGYEQYF. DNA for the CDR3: TGTGCCAGCAGCTTACTTTCCGGACTAGGGGGGTACGAGCAGTACTTC.

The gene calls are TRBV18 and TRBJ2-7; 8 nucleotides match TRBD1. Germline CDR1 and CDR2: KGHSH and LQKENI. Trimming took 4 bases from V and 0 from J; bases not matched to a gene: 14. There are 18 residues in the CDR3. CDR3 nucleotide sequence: TGTGCCAGCTCACGAAATAGAGACAGGGGCCGGATCTCCTACGAGCAGTACTTC. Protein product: CASSRNRDRGRISYEQYF.

CDR3 in DNA: TGTGCCAGCAGCGTGGGACAGTTCTACACCTTC. Translated: CASSVGQFYTF. The chain employs TRBV5-6 and TRBJ1-2; 7 positions agree with TRBD1. The CDR3 covers 11 residues. From germline, CDR1 is SGHDT and CDR2 YYEEEE. Trimming took 4 bases from V and 10 from J; bases not matched to a gene: 4.